This T cell receptor (beta chain) derives from a study of Ad26.COV2.S vaccination and SARS-CoV-2 variants. For the study at large: Among those in the COV1001 Ad26.COV2.S trial arm was the donor. Study results and caveats: Among vaccine recipients, spike-specific TCR breadth exceeded that of placebo recipients.

The germline V and J ends were trimmed by 0 bases and 6 bases, with 5 bases remaining between them. The CDR3 totals 12 residues. From germline, CDR1 is MGHDK and CDR2 SYGVNS. The treatment here: some 20 received Ad26.COV2.S at low or high dose, single or two shots; five or six received placebo; per-sample allocation not given. Day 63 after the first vaccine or placebo injection was the time point for sampling. Within Boston, the person who donated was an adult of 18-55 years. The vaccine antigen was prefusion-stabilized Wuhan SARS-CoV-2 spike. Sequenced by immunoSEQ multiplex PCR; TCRdb stores in-frame clones only, minus some. The data hold some 340,000 clones, with about 86% observed a single time. This clone appeared a few times. The antigen is undetermined.

V gene TRBV25-1 combines with J gene TRBJ1-2; D is unresolved. The TCR comes from a person aged 18 to 65 who received the Ad26.COV2.S COVID-19 vaccine or a placebo. The sample consisted of peripheral blood, taken in a trial of Ad26.COV2.S vaccine versus placebo. CDR3 region: CASSEYRNGYTF. As DNA, the CDR3 is TGTGCCAGCAGTGAATACAGAAATGGCTACACCTTC.